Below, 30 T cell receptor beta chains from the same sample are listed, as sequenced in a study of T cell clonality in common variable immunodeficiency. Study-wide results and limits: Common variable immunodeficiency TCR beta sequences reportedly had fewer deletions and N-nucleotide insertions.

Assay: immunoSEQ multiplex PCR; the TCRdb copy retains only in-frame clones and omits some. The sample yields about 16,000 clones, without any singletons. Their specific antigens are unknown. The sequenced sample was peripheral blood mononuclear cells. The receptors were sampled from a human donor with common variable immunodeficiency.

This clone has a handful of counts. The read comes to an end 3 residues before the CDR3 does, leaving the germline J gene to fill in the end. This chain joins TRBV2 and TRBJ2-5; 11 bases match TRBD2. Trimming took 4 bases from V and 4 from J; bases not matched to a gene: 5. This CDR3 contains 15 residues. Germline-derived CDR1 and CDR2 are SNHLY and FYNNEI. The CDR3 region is CASSGLAGGRETQYF. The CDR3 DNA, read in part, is TGTGCCAGCAGTGGGCTAGCGGGGGGTAGAGAGACC.

The sequenced part of the CDR3 DNA is TGTGCCAGCAGCTTGAGGGGCGGGAACACCGGGGAG. This sequence encodes CASSLRGGNTGE. In full, the CDR3 reads CASSLRGGNTGELFF. This chain connects TRBV7-2 to TRBJ2-2; perhaps D is TRBD1 or TRBD2 (5 bases each). The CDR3 goes on 3 residues after the read ends, and that part is filled in from the germline J gene. CDR3 length: 15 amino acids. Per the germline V gene, CDR1 is SGHTA and CDR2 is FQGNSA. V dropped 3 bases and J dropped 1 base, with 9 bases sitting between them.

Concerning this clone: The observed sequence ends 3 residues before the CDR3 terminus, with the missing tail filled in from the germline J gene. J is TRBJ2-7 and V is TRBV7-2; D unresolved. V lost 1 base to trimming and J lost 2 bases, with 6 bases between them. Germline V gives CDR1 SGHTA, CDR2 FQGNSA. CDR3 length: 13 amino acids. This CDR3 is CASSLEAAYEQYF. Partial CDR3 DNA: TGTGCCAGCAGCTTAGAGGCGGCCTACGAG. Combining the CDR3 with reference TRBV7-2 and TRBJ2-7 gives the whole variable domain GAGVSQSPSNKVTEKGKDVELRCDPISGHTALYWYRQSLGQGLEFLIYFQGNSAPDKSGLPSDRFSAERTGGSVSTLTIQRTQQEDSAVYLCASSLEAAYEQYFGPGTRLTVT.

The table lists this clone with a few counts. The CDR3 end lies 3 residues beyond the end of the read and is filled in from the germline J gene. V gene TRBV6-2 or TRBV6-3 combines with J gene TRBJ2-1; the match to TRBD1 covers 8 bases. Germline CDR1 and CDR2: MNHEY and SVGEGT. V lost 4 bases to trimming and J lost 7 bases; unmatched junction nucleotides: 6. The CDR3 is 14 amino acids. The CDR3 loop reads CASSSGTGQNEQFF. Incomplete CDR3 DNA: TGTGCCAGCAGTTCTGGGACAGGTCAAAATGAG.

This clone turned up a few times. Incomplete CDR3 DNA: TGTGCCAGCAGTGAGTTAAGGGGGAATCAGCCC. Translation: CASSELRGNQP. The entire CDR3 protein reads CASSELRGNQPQHF. This chain uses TRBV6-1 with TRBJ1-5; possible D gene TRBD1, 6 bases. The read stops 3 residues short of the end of the CDR3; the missing end is completed from the germline J gene. Germline CDR1 MNHNS, CDR2 SASEGT. V dropped 3 bases and J dropped 4 bases, with 10 bases sitting between them. The CDR3 has 14 residues.

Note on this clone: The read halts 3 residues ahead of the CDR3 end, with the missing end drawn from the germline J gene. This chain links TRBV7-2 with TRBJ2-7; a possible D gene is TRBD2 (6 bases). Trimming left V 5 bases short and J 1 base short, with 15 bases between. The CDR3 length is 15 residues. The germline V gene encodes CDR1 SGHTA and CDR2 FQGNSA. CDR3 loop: CASSVGWRGSYEQYF. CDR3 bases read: TGTGCCAGCAGCGTGGGGTGGCGGGGTTCCTACGAG.

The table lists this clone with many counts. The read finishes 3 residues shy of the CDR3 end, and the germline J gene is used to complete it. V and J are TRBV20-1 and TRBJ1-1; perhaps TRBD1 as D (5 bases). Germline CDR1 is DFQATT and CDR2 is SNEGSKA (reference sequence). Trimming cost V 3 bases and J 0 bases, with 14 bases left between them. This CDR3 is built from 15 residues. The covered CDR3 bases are TGCAGTGCTAGGAGGGAGGGGTGGGTGAACACTGAA. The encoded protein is CSARREGWVNTE. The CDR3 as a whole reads CSARREGWVNTEAFF.

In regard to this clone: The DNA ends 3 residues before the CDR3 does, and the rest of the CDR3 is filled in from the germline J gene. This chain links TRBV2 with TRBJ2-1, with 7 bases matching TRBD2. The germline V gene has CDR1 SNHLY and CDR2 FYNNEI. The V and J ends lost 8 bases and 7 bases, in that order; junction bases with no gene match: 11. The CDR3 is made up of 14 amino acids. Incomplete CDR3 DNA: TGTGCCAGCTCCGTTGGGCGGGGGACTAATGAG. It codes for CASSVGRGTNE. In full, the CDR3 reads CASSVGRGTNEQFF.

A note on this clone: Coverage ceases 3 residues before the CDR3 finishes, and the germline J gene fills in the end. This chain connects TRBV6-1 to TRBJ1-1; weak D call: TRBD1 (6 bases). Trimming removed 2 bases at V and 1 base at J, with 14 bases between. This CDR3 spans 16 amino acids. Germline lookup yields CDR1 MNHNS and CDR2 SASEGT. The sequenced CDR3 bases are TGTGCCAGCAGTGAATCGGTGATGGGGGCGAACACTGAA. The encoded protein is CASSESVMGANTE. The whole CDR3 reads CASSESVMGANTEAFF.

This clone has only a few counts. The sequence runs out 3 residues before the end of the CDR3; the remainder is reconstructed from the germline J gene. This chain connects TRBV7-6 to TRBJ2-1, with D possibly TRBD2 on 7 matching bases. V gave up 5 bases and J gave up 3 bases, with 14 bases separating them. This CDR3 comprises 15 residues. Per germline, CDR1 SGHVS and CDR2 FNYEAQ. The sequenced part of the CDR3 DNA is TGTGCCAGCAGCCCCCGGGGGGCGAGCTACAATGAG. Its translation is CASSPRGASYNE. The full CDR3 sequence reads CASSPRGASYNEQFF. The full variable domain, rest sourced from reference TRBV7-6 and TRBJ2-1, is GAGVSQSPRYKVTKRGQDVALRCDPISGHVSLYWYRQALGQGPEFLTYFNYEAQQDKSGLPNDRFSAERPEGSISTLTIQRTEQRDSAMYRCASSPRGASYNEQFFGPGTRLTVL.

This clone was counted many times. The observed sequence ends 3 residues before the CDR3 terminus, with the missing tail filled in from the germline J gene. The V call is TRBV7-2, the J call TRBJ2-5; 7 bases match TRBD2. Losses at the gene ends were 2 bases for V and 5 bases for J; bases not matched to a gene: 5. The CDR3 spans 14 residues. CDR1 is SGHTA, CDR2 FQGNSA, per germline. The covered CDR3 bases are TGTGCCAGCAGCTTATCGGGGGGATTGGAGACC. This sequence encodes CASSLSGGLET. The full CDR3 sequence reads CASSLSGGLETQYF.

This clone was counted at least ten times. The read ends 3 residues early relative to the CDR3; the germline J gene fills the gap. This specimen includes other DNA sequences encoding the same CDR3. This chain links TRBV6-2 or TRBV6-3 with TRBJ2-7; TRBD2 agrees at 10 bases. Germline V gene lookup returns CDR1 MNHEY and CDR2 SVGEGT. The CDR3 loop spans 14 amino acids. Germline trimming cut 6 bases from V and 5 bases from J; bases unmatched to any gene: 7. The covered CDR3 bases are TGTGCCAGCAGCCCCCCTAGCGGGAGTGACGAG. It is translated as CASSPPSGSDE. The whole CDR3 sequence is CASSPPSGSDEQYF.

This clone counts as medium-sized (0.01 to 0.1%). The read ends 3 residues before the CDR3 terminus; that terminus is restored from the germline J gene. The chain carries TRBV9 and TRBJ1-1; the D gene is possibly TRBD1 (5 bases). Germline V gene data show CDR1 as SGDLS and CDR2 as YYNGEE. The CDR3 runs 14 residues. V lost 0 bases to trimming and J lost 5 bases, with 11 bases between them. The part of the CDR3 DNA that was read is TGTGCCAGCAGCGTAGGAGTTGGGGGGACTGAA. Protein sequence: CASSVGVGGTE. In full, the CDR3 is CASSVGVGGTEAFF.

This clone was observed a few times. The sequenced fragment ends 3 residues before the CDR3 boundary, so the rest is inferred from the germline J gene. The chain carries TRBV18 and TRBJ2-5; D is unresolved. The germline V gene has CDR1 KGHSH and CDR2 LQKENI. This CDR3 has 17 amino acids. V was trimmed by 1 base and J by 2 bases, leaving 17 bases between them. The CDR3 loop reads CASSPLSVPPAQETQYF. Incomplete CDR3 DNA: TGTGCCAGCTCACCACTGAGCGTCCCTCCCGCTCAAGAGACC.

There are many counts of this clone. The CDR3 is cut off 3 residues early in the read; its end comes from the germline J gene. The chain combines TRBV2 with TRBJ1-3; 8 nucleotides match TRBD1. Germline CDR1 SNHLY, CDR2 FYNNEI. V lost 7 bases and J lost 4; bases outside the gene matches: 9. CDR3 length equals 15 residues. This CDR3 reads CASTRAQGAGNTIYF. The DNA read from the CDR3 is TGTGCCAGCACCAGAGCCCAGGGGGCAGGAAACACC.

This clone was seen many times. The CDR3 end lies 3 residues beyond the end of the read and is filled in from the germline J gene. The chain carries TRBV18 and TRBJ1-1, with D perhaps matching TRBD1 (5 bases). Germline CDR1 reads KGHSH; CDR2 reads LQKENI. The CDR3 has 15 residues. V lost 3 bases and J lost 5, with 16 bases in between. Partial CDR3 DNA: TGTGCCAGCTCACCCGGCGGGGGGAGAGGGACTGAA. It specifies CASSPGGGRGTE. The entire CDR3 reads CASSPGGGRGTEAFF.

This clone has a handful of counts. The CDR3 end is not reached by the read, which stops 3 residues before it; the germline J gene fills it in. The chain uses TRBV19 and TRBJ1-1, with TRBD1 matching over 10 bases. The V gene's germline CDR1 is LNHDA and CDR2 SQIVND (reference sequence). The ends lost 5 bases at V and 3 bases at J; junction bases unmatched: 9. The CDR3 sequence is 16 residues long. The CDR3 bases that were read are TGTGCCAGTAGTCCAGGGACAGGGGAATGGGACACTGAA. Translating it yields CASSPGTGEWDTE. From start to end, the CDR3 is CASSPGTGEWDTEAFF.

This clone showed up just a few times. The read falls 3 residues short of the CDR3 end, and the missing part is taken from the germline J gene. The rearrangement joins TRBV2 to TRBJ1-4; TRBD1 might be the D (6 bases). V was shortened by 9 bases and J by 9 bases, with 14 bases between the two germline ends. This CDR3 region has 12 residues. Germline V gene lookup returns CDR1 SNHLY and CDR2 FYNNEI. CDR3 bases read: TGTGCCAGTCTTCGGGGGGCTCAAAAA. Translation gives CASLRGAQK. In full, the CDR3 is CASLRGAQKLFF.

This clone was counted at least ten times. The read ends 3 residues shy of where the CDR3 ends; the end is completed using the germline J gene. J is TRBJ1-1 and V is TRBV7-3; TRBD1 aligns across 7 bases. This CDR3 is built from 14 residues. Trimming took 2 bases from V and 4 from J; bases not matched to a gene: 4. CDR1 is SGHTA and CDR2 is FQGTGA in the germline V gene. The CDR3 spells CASSLRTGGTEAFF. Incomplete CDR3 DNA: TGTGCCAGCAGCTTACGGACAGGTGGCACTGAA.

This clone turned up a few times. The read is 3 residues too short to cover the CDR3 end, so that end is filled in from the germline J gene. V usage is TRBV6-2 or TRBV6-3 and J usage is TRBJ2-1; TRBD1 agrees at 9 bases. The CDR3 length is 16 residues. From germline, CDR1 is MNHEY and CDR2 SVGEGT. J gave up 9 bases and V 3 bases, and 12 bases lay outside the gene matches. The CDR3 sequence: CASSYRGNRGRTEQFF. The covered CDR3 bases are TGTGCCAGCAGTTATAGAGGGAACAGGGGGCGGACTGAG.

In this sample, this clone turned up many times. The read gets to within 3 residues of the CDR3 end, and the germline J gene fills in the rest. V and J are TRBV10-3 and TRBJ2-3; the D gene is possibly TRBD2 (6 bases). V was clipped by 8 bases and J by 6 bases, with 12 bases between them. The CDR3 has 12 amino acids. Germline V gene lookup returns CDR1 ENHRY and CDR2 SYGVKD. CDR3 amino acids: CAIAERADTQYF. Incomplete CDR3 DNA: TGTGCCATCGCGGAGCGGGCGGATACG.

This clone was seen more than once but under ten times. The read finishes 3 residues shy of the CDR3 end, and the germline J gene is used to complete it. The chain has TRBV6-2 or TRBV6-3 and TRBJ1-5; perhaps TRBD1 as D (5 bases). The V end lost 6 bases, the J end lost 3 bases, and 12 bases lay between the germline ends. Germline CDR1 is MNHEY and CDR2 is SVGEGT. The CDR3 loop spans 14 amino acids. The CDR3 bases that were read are TGTGCCAGCAGCTACACACAGGCCAATCAGCCC. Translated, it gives CASSYTQANQP. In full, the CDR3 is CASSYTQANQPQHF.

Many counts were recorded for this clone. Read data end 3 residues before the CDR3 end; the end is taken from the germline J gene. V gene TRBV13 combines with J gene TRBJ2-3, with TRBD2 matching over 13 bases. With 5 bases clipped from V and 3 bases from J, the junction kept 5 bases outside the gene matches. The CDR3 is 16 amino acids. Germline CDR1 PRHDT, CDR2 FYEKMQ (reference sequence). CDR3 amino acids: CASSPRTSGSTDTQYF. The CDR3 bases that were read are TGTGCCAGCAGCCCCCGGACTAGCGGGAGTACAGATACG.

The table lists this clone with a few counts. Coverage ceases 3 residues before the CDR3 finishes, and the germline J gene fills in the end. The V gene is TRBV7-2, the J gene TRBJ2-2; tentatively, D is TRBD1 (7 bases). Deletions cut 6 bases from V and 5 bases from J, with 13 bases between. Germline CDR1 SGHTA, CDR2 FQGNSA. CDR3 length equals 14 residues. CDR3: CASSSQGGTGELFF. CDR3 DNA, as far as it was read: TGTGCCAGCAGTAGCCAGGGGGGAACCGGGGAG.

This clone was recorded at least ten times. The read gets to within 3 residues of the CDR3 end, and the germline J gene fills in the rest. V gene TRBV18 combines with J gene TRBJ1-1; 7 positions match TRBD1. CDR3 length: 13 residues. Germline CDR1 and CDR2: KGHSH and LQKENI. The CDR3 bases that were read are TGTGCCAGCTCCCTGACAGGGCCAGGGGAA. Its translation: CASSLTGPGE. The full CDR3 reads CASSLTGPGEAFF.

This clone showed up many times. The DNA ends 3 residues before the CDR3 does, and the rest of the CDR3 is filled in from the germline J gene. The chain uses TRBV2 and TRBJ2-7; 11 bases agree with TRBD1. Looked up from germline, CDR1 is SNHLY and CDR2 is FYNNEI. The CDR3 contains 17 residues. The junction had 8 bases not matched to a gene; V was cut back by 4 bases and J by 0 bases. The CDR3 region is CASSGRTGGTLSYEQYF. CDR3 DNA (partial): TGTGCCAGCAGTGGGCGGACAGGGGGCACCCTCTCCTACGAG.

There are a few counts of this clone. CDR3 DNA, as far as it was read: TGCAGTGCTAACCCTAGGGGCAGGGTAAGCAATCAGCCC. Protein product: CSANPRGRVSNQP. Given in full, the CDR3 is CSANPRGRVSNQPQHF. The chain links TRBV20-1 to TRBJ1-5; D perhaps matches TRBD1 (5 bases). The read gets to within 3 residues of the CDR3 end, and the germline J gene fills in the rest. V was clipped by 4 bases and J by 1 base, with 17 bases between them. CDR3 length: 16 residues. CDR1 and CDR2 (germline): DFQATT, SNEGSKA (reference sequence).

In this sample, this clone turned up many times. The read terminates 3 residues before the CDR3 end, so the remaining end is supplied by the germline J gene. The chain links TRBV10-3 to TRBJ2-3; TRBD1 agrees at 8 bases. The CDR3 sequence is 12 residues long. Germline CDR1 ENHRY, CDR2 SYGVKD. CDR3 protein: CAIGGQGFAQYF. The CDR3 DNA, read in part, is TGTGCCATCGGCGGACAGGGCTTCGCG.

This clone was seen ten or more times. Incomplete CDR3 DNA: TGTGCCAGCTCACCAACCTGGGGGGTAGAGCCC. Protein: CASSPTWGVEP. The CDR3 as a whole reads CASSPTWGVEPQHF. This chain uses TRBV18 with TRBJ1-5; TRBD1 is a possible D gene (5 bases). The CDR3 goes on 3 residues after the read ends, and that part is filled in from the germline J gene. The V and J ends lost 2 bases and 8 bases respectively, with 13 bases between them. CDR3 size: 14 residues. From germline, CDR1 is KGHSH and CDR2 LQKENI.

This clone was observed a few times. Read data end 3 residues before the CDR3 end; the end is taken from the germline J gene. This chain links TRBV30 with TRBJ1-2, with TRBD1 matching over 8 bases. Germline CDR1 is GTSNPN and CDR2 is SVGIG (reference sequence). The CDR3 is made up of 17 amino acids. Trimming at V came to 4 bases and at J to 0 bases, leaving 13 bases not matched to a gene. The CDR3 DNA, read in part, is TGTGCCTGGATTTTAGCGCGGGACAGGAGGTCTAACTATGGC. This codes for CAWILARDRRSNYG. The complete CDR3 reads CAWILARDRRSNYGYTF.